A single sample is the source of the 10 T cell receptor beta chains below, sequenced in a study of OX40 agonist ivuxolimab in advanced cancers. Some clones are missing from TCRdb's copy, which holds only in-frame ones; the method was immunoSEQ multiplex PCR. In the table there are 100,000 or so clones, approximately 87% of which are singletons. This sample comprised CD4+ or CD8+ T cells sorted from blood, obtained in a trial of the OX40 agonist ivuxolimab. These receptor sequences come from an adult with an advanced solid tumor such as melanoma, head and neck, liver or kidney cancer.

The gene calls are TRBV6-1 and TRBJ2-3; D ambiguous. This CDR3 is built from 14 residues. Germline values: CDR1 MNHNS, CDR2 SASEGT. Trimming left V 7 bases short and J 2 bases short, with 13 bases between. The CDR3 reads CASTPELVTDTQYF. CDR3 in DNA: TGTGCCAGCACCCCTGAGCTCGTCACAGATACGCAGTATTTT.

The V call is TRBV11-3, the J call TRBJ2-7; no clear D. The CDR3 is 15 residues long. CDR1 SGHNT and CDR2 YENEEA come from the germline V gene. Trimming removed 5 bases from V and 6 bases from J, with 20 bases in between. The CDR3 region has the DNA TGTGCCAGCAGCCATCCCCCATCGTTCGGGCGCGAGCAGTACTTC. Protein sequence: CASSHPPSFGREQYF.

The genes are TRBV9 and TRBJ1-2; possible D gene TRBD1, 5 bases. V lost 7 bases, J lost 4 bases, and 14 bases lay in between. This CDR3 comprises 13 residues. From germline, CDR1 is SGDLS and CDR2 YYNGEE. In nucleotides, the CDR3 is TGTGCCAGCGGCCGGGTCCAGGGCTATGGCTACACCTTC. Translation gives CASGRVQGYGYTF.

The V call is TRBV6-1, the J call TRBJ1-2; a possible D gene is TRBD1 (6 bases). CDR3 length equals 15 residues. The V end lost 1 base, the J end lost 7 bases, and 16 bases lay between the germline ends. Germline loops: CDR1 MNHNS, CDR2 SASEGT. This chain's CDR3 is CASSEGRGGAGGYTF. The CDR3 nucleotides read TGTGCCAGCAGTGAAGGCCGAGGGGGAGCCGGTGGCTACACCTTC.

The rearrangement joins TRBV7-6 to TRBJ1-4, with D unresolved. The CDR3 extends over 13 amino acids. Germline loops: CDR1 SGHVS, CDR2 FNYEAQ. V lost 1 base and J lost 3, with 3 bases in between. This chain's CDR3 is CASSLGSNEKLFF. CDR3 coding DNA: TGTGCCAGCAGCTTAGGATCTAATGAAAAACTGTTTTTT.

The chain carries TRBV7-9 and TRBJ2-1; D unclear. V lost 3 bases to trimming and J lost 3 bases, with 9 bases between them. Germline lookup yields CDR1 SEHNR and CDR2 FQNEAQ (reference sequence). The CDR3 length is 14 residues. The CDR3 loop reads CASSLWPDYNEQFF. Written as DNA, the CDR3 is TGTGCCAGCAGCTTGTGGCCTGACTACAATGAGCAGTTCTTC.

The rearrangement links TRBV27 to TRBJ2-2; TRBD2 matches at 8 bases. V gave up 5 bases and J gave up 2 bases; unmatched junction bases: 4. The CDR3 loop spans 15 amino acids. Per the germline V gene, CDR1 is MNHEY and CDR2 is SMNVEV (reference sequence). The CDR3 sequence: CASSRTSRNTGELFF. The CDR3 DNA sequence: TGTGCCAGCAGTCGGACTAGCAGAAACACCGGGGAGCTGTTTTTT.

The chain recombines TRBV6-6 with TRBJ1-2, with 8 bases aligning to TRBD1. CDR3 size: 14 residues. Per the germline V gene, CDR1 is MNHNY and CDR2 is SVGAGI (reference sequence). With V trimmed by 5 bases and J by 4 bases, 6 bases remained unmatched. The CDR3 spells CASSDGQGGYGYTF. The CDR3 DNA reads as TGTGCCAGCAGTGACGGACAGGGAGGCTATGGCTACACCTTC.

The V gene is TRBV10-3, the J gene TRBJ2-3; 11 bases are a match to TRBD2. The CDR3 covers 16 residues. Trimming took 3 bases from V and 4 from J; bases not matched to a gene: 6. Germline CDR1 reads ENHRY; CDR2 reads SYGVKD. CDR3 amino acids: CAISDSGTSGPDTQYF. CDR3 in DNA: TGTGCCATCAGTGACTCGGGGACTAGCGGCCCAGATACGCAGTATTTT.

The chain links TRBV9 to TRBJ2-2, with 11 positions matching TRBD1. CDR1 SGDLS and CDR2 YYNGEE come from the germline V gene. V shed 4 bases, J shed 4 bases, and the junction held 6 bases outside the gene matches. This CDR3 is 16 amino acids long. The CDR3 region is CASSTRTGGITGELFF. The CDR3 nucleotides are TGTGCCAGCAGCACCCGGACAGGGGGCATCACCGGGGAGCTGTTTTTT.